The 25 T cell receptor beta chains listed next were all sequenced from one sample in a study of response to subunit inactivated influenza vaccine. TCRdb independently ran MiXCR on the RT-PCR reads; one entry per CDR3 protein. The sample lists around 570,000 distinct CDR3 sequences; 7.5% to 8.5% were seen once. The source was PBMCs from blood, collected about 24 months after vaccination. These TCRs come from a man aged 50 to 69 who received an inactivated influenza vaccine.

V and J are TRBV4-3 and TRBJ1-1; the D is unclear. Germline CDR1 and CDR2: LGHNA and YSLEER. The germline V and J ends were trimmed by 0 bases and 7 bases, with 15 bases remaining between them. This CDR3 comprises 15 residues. CDR3 sequence: CASSQDALKSVEAFF. As DNA, the CDR3 is TGCGCCAGCAGCCAAGATGCACTGAAAAGTGTTGAAGCTTTCTTT.

Ten or more counts support this clonotype. This chain's CDR3 is CSAKPGGPKNEQFF. Written as DNA, the CDR3 is TGCAGTGCAAAACCGGGGGGGCCTAAAAATGAGCAGTTCTTC. The chain recombines TRBV20-1 with TRBJ2-1; 8 bases are shared with TRBD2. There are 14 residues in the CDR3. V gave up 6 bases and J gave up 7 bases; unmatched junction bases: 11. CDR1 and CDR2 (germline): DFQATT, SNEGSKA (reference sequence).

There are many counts of this clonotype. The rearrangement links TRBV5-1 to TRBJ1-6; 11 bases are a match to TRBD1. The germline V gene has CDR1 SGHRS and CDR2 YFSETQ. This CDR3 has 16 amino acids. Unmatched junction bases numbered 6, after V lost 3 bases and J lost 7 bases. The CDR3: CASSSDRGPLNSPLHF. The DNA of the CDR3 is TGCGCCAGCAGCTCGGACAGGGGGCCTCTAAATTCACCCCTCCACTTT.

The rearrangement uses TRBV21-1 and TRBJ1-5. TRBV21-1 is flagged as a pseudogene. The CDR3 consists of 12 residues. CDR3 residues: CASSTGYQPQHF. DNA for the CDR3: TGTGCCAGCAGCACTGGGTATCAGCCCCAGCATTTT.

This clonotype was detected many times. This chain joins TRBV12-3 or TRBV12-4 and TRBJ2-5; TRBD1 might be the D (5 bases). The V and J ends lost 7 bases and 2 bases respectively, with 11 bases between them. The CDR3 is 13 amino acids. The CDR3 DNA follows: TGTGCCAGCAACTCAGACAGTCAAGAGACCCAGTACTTC. This gives the protein CASNSDSQETQYF.

This clonotype was detected only a few times. V is TRBV20-1 and J is TRBJ2-2; TRBD2 is a possible D gene (6 bases). CDR1 and CDR2 (germline): DFQATT, SNEGSKA (reference sequence). V dropped 0 bases and J dropped 1 base, with 18 bases sitting between them. The CDR3 has 18 amino acids. The CDR3 nucleotides read TGCAGTGCTAGAGATAGGTTCGGACTAAGATTGAACACCGGGGAGCTGTTTTTT. It codes for CSARDRFGLRLNTGELFF.

The chain uses TRBV5-5 and TRBJ2-2, with a possible D match to TRBD1 (7 bases). Trimming removed 2 bases from V and 7 bases from J, with 9 bases in between. This CDR3 is 13 amino acids long. Looked up from germline, CDR1 is SGHKS and CDR2 is YYEKEE (reference sequence). The CDR3 spells CASSFQGGGELFF. DNA of the CDR3: TGTGCCAGCAGCTTTCAGGGGGGCGGGGAGCTGTTTTTT.

The chain employs TRBV5-5 and TRBJ2-1, with D uncertain. Per germline, CDR1 SGHKS and CDR2 YYEKEE (reference sequence). V shed 3 bases and J shed 12 bases, with 13 bases lying between them. This CDR3 region has 12 residues. The CDR3 nucleotides read TGTGCCAGCAGCTCAGACTTCCTTGGGCAGTTCTTC. Translated, it gives CASSSDFLGQFF.

This clonotype was counted many times. The J gene is TRBJ1-3, the V gene TRBV12-3 or TRBV12-4; D call uncertain. The CDR3 has 15 amino acids. Trimming took 4 bases from V and 0 from J, leaving 10 bases between them. This CDR3 reads CASSYGLVSGNTIYF. As DNA, the CDR3 is TGTGCCAGCAGTTATGGACTTGTCTCTGGAAACACCATATATTTT.

Only one count was recorded for this clonotype. This chain joins TRBV14 and TRBJ2-3, with TRBD2 matching 11 bases. V gave up 1 base and J gave up 5 bases; unmatched junction bases: 5. CDR3 length equals 16 residues. CDR1 is SGHDN and CDR2 is FVKESK in the germline V gene. Here the CDR3 DNA reads TGTGCCAGCAGCCAAGTATTAGCGGGAGGGGTAGATACGCAGTATTTT. Encoded protein: CASSQVLAGGVDTQYF.

The sample holds a few counts of this clonotype. The rearrangement joins TRBV20-1 to TRBJ1-5; no clear D gene. CDR1 and CDR2 (germline): DFQATT, SNEGSKA (reference sequence). The length of the CDR3 is 14 residues. With 5 bases removed from V and 2 bases from J, the gap between germline ends came to 13 bases. The CDR3 DNA follows: TGCAGTGCTCTGGTACCATGGGGCAATCAGCCCCAGCATTTT. It encodes CSALVPWGNQPQHF.

To note about this clonotype: A much larger clone lies one base from this, so it may be a read error. The DNA of the CDR3 is TGTGCCAGCAGCCAGGACAGGGTGTATGAAAAACTGTTTTTT. Translation gives CASSQDRVYEKLFF. V usage is TRBV4-2 and J usage is TRBJ1-4; 8 bases fit TRBD1. Germline assignment: CDR1 LGHNA and CDR2 YNFKEQ. V trimming: 3 bases; J trimming: 6 bases; junction bases outside the gene matches: 3. The CDR3 covers 14 residues.

The chain is built from TRBV3-1 and TRBJ1-1; 10 bases align to TRBD1. With 11 bases clipped from V and 4 bases from J, the junction kept 22 bases outside the gene matches. The CDR3 length is 18 residues. Germline CDR1 and CDR2: LGHDT and YNNKEL (reference sequence). DNA of the CDR3: TGTGCCTGCTGCCAGCGGACCCCGGGACAGGGGTGGGGCACTGAAGCTTTCTTT. Amino acids: CACCQRTPGQGWGTEAFF. The full variable domain, with the rest looked up from reference TRBV3-1 and TRBJ1-1, is DTAVSQTPKYLVTQMGNDKSIKCEQNLGHDTMYWYKQDSKKFLKIMFSYNNKELIINETVPNRFSPKSPDKAHLNLHINSLELGDSAVYFCACCQRTPGQGWGTEAFFGQGTRLTVV.

This clonotype has a handful of counts. The CDR3 DNA reads TGCAGCGTTGAAGATCTAGCGGGAGGTCACAATGAGCAGTTCTTC. This codes for CSVEDLAGGHNEQFF. This chain joins TRBV29-1 and TRBJ2-1; TRBD2 matches at 11 bases. Germline V lookup: CDR1 SQVTM, CDR2 ANQGSEA. V was pared by 0 bases and J by 5 bases, with 3 bases of the junction left unmatched. This CDR3 is 15 amino acids long.

This clonotype turned up a few times. The V call is TRBV5-5, the J call TRBJ2-5, with D possibly matching TRBD2 (6 bases). This CDR3 comprises 14 residues. The V end lost 6 bases, the J end lost 1 base, and 13 bases lay between the germline ends. CDR1 and CDR2 from the germline V gene are SGHKS and YYEKEE (reference sequence). The CDR3 nucleotides are TGTGCCAGCACCGGGGGACCGTTCCAAGAGACCCAGTACTTC. Translated, it gives CASTGGPFQETQYF.

The chain has TRBV4-2 and TRBJ2-7; 9 nucleotides agree with TRBD1. CDR3 length: 15 residues. CDR1 and CDR2 from the germline V gene are LGHNA and YNFKEQ. V lost 3 bases, J lost 4 bases, and 7 bases stayed unmatched. The CDR3 protein is CASSQRQGVGYEQYF. Written as DNA, the CDR3 is TGTGCCAGCAGCCAGAGACAGGGGGTGGGTTACGAGCAGTACTTC.

In the case of this clonotype: The junction departs from the called germline gene at one end, perhaps through a read error. The CDR3 DNA follows: TGTGCCAGCAGGCTTCCGGGACAGGGCTATGTCTACACCTTC. As protein: CASRLPGQGYVYTF. This chain connects TRBV28 to TRBJ1-2, with 9 bases matching TRBD1. The CDR3 is made up of 14 amino acids. CDR1 is MDHEN and CDR2 is SYDVKM in the germline V gene.

This clonotype was counted at least ten times. V is TRBV20-1 and J is TRBJ2-5; 12 positions match TRBD2. The germline gives CDR1 DFQATT, CDR2 SNEGSKA (reference sequence). Trimming removed 5 bases from V and 2 bases from J; junction bases left unmatched: 6. This CDR3 region has 15 residues. CDR3 region: CSAPPTSGSQETQYF. The DNA of the CDR3 is TGCAGTGCTCCACCGACTAGCGGGAGTCAAGAGACCCAGTACTTC.

The sample holds many counts of this clonotype. The rearrangement uses TRBV29-1 and TRBJ2-7; 8 nucleotides match TRBD1. V lost 4 bases to trimming and J lost 2 bases; unmatched junction nucleotides: 16. Germline V gene sequence: CDR1 SQVTM, CDR2 ANQGSEA. The CDR3 totals 17 residues. The CDR3 region has the DNA TGCAGCGTTGCCGGGACAGGCGTAATTGAGTTCACCTACGAGCAGTACTTC. The encoded protein is CSVAGTGVIEFTYEQYF.

In this sample, this clonotype turned up many times. The V call is TRBV5-4, the J call TRBJ2-1, with D tentatively TRBD1 (6 bases). The CDR3 spans 13 residues. Germline-derived CDR1 and CDR2 are SGHNT and YYREEE (reference sequence). Trimming stripped 3 bases from V and 5 bases from J, with 9 bases between. The CDR3, as DNA: TGTGCCAGCAGCTCGGGACAAAACAATGAGCAGTTCTTC. It translates to CASSSGQNNEQFF.

The chain has TRBV4-3 and TRBJ1-6; D call uncertain. This CDR3 is built from 15 residues. CDR1 and CDR2 from the germline V gene are LGHNA and YSLEER. V was pared by 1 base and J by 5 bases, with 9 bases between. The CDR3 nucleotides are TGCGCCAGCAGCCAAGTGACGGAAAATAATTCACCCCTCCACTTT. It specifies CASSQVTENNSPLHF.

About this clonotype itself: At one end the junction does not follow the germline gene, possibly because of a read error. This chain connects TRBV7-9 to TRBJ1-2, with D perhaps matching TRBD1 (5 bases). Per the germline V gene, CDR1 is SEHNR and CDR2 is FQNEAQ (reference sequence). There are 12 residues in the CDR3. CDR3 loop: CASSNQPGTHSF. The CDR3 DNA reads as TGTGCCAGCAGCAATCAACCCGGGACGCACTCCTTC. Complete variable domain (other parts from reference TRBV7-9 and TRBJ1-2): DTGVSQNPRHKITKRGQNVTFRCDPISEHNRLYWYRQTLGQGPEFLTYFQNEAQLEKSRLLSDRFSAERPKGSFSTLEIQRTEQGDSAMYLCASSNQPGTHSFGSGTRLTVV.

There are a few counts of this clonotype. The rearrangement uses TRBV5-1 and TRBJ2-1, with TRBD2 matching 11 bases. The germline V gene has CDR1 SGHRS and CDR2 YFSETQ. This CDR3 comprises 15 residues. Unmatched junction bases numbered 5, after V lost 2 bases and J lost 7 bases. CDR3 DNA: TGCGCCAGCAGCTTCACGACTAGCGGGATAAATGAGCAGTTCTTC. The encoded protein is CASSFTTSGINEQFF.

The CDR3 bases are TGTGCCAGCAGCTTGGCCGCGGGCAGGGCCTATGGCTACACCTTC. Translation gives CASSLAAGRAYGYTF. The V call is TRBV5-5, the J call TRBJ1-2, with D perhaps TRBD1 (5 bases). Trimming left V 0 bases short and J 4 bases short, with 13 bases between. The CDR3 runs to 15 residues. CDR1 is SGHKS, CDR2 YYEKEE, per germline (reference sequence).

The chain joins TRBV20-1 to TRBJ1-5; TRBD1 might be the D (5 bases). V dropped 5 bases and J dropped 4 bases, with 21 bases sitting between them. Looked up from germline, CDR1 is DFQATT and CDR2 is SNEGSKA (reference sequence). The CDR3 has 16 residues. This chain's CDR3 is CSARGVGAAMNQPQHF. DNA for the CDR3: TGCAGTGCTCGGGGGGTCGGCGCAGCGATGAATCAGCCCCAGCATTTT.